One and the same sample provided the 4 T cell receptor beta chains below, sequenced in a study of CXCR3-negative and CXCR3-positive naive CD8 T cells. Study-level findings and limits: Naive cells that were CXCR3-positive had more hydrophobic TRB CDR3s (compared with CXCR3-negative naive cells).

The authors prepared UMI-labeled TRB cDNA libraries by 5' RACE. From the 5' RACE reads, TCRdb lists one entry per CDR3 protein and no DNA. This sample's clone table lists about 150,000 distinct CDR3 sequences. No antigen is known for these receptors. Material: naive CXCR3+ CD8+ T cells from blood. This sample's subset: CD45RO-CCR7+CD27+CD95- naive CD8+ T cells expressing CXCR3 (TNR3+). The source of these receptors is a human donor in good health. Some clones in this sample may be carry-over from other donors' samples.

The chain uses TRBV7-9 and TRBJ2-7; TCRdb lists TRBD2, though no DNA is available to test this call. Germline CDR1 and CDR2: SEHNR and FQNEAQ (reference sequence). The CDR3 has 14 residues. CDR3: CASSFETSIYEQYF.

This CDR3 reads CASSLTPLAHEQYF. The rearrangement links TRBV7-8 to TRBJ2-7. CDR1 SGHVS and CDR2 FQNEAQ come from the germline V gene. This CDR3 comprises 14 residues.

The chain recombines TRBV21-1 with TRBJ2-6. TRBV21-1 is a documented pseudogene. The CDR3 extends over 16 amino acids. The chain's CDR3 is CASNNLSGSGANVLTF.

This chain joins TRBV4-1 and TRBJ2-7; TCRdb designates TRBD1, a call that cannot be tested without DNA. There are 15 residues in the CDR3. Germline V lookup: CDR1 MGHRA, CDR2 YSYEKL. The chain's CDR3 is CASSQEGNRLYEQYF.